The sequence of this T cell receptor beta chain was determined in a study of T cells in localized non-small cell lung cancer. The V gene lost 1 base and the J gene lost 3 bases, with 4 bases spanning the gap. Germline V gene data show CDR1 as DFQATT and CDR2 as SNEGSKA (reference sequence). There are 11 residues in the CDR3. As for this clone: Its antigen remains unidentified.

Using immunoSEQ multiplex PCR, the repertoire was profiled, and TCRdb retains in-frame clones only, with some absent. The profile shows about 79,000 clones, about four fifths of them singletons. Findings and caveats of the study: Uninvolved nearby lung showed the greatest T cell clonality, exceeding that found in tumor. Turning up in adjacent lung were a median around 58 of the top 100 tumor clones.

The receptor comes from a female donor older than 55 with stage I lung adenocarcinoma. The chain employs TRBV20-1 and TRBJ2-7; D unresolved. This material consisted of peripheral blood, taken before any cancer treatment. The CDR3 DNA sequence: TGCAGTGCTAGAGGGGTCTACGAGCAGTACTTC. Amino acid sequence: CSARGVYEQYF.